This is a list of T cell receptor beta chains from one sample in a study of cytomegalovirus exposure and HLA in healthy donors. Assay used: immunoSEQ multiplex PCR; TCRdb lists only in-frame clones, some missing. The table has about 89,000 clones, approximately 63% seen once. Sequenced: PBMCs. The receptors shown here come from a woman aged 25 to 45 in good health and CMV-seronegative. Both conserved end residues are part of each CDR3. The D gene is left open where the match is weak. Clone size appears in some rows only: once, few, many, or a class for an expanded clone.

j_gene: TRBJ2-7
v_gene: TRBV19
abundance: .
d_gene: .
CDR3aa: CASSPRTHLSEQYF
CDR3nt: TGTGCCAGTAGTCCTCGGACACATCTCTCCGAGCAGTACTTC

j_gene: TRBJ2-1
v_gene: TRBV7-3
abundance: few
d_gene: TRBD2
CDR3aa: CASSSGVGGYNEQFF
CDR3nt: TGTGCCAGCAGCTCAGGCGTGGGGGGGTACAATGAGCAGTTCTTC

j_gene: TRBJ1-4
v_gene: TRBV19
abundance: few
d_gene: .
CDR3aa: CASSILGAGEKLFF
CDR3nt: TGTGCCAGTAGTATTTTGGGGGCCGGTGAAAAACTGTTTTTT

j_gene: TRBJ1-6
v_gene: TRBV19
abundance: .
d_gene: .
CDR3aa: CASSPGEGRYSPLHF
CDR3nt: TGTGCCAGTAGTCCCGGGGAGGGGAGGTACTCACCCCTCCACTTT

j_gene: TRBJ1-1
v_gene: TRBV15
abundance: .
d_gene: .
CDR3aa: CATSRDGTEAFF
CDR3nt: TGTGCCACCAGCAGAGACGGGACTGAAGCTTTCTTT

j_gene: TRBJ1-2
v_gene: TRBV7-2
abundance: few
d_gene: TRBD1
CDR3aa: CASSDPGQGAHGYTF
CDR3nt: TGTGCCAGCAGCGACCCAGGACAGGGGGCCCATGGCTACACCTTC

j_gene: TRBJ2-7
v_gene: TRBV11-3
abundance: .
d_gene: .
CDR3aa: CASSFGEHEQYF
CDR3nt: TGTGCCAGCAGCTTTGGGGAGCACGAGCAGTACTTC

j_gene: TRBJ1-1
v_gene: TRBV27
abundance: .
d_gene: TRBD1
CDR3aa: CASSLRQGRNTEAFF
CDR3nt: TGTGCCAGCAGTTTGCGACAGGGGAGGAACACTGAAGCTTTCTTT

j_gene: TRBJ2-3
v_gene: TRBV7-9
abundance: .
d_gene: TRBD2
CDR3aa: CASSSPRLAGVSRGDTQYF
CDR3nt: TGTGCCAGCAGCTCCCCGAGACTAGCGGGAGTTTCCCGGGGAGATACGCAGTATTTT

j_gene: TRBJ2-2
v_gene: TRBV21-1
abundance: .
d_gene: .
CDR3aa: CASSKNPGLAGTGNTGELFF
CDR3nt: TGTGCCAGCAGCAAAAACCCAGGACTAGCGGGAACGGGGAACACCGGGGAGCTGTTTTTT

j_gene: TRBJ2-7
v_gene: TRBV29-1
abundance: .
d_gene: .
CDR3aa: CSGGDRGYEQYF
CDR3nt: TGCAGCGGAGGGGACCGGGGGTACGAGCAGTACTTC

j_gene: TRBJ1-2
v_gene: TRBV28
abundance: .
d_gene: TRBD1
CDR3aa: CASSPPGTAFSYGYTF
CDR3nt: TGTGCCAGCAGTCCCCCCGGGACAGCCTTTAGCTATGGCTACACCTTC

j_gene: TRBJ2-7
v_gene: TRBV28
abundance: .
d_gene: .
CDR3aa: CASRLGGTNYEQYF
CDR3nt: TGTGCCAGCAGACTGGGAGGAACTAACTACGAGCAGTACTTC

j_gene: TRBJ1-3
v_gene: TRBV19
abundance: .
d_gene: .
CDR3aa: CASSHRTFLSGNTIYF
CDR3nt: TGTGCCAGTAGTCACCGGACATTCCTCTCTGGAAACACCATATATTTT

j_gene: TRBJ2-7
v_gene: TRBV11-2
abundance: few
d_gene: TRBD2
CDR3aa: CASTGTSGPYEQYF
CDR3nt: TGTGCCAGCACCGGGACTAGCGGACCCTACGAGCAGTACTTC

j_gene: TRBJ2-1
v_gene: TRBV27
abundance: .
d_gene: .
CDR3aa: CASSYGVVSNEQFF
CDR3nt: TGTGCCAGCAGTTATGGAGTGGTTAGCAATGAGCAGTTCTTC

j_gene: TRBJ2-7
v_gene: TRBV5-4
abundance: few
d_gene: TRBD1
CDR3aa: CASQTDRGRHEQYF
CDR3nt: TGTGCCAGCCAAACCGACAGGGGGCGCCACGAGCAGTACTTC

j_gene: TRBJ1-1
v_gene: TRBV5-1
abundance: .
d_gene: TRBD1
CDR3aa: CASSPRGDTEAFF
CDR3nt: TGCGCCAGTAGCCCCAGGGGGGACACTGAAGCTTTCTTT

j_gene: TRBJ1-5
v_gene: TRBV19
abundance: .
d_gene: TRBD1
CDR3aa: CASSMGSTGGNQPQHF
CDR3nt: TGTGCCAGTAGTATGGGGTCGACAGGGGGCAATCAGCCCCAGCATTTT

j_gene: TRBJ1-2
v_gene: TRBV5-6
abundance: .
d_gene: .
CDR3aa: CASSLWPNYGYTF
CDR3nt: TGTGCCAGCAGCTTGTGGCCGAACTATGGCTACACCTTC

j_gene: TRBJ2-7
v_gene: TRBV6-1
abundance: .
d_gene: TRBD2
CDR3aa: CASREGTSGSRVLSEQYF
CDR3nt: TGTGCCAGCAGAGAAGGGACTAGCGGGAGTCGGGTTTTAAGTGAGCAGTACTTC

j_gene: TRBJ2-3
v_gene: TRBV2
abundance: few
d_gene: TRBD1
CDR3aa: CASGQGGVDTQYF
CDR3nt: TGTGCCAGCGGACAGGGGGGAGTAGATACGCAGTATTTT